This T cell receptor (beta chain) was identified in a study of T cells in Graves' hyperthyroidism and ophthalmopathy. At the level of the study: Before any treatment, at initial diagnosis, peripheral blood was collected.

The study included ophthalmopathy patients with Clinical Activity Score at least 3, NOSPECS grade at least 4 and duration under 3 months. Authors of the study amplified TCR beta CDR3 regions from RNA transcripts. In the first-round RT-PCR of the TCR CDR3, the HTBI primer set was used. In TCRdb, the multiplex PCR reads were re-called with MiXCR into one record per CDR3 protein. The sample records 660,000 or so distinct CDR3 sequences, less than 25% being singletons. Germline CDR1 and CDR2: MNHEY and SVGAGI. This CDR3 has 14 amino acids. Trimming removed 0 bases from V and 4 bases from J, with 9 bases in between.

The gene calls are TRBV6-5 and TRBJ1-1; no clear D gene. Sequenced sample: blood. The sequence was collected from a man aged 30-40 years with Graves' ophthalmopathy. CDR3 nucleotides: TGTGCCAGCAGTTACTCGACTCGGGGCACTGAAGCTTTCTTT. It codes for CASSYSTRGTEAFF.